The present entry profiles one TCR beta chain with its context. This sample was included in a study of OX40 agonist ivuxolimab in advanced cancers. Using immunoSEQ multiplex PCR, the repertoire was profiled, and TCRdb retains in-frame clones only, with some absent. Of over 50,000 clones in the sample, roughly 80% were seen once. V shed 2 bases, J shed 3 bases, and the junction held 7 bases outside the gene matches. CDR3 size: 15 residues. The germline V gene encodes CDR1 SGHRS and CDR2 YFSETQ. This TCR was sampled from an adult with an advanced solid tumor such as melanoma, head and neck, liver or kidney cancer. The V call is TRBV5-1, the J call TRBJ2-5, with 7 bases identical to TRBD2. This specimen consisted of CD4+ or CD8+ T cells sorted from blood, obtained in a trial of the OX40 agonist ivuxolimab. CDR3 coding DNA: TGCGCCAGCAGCTTAAGCGGGGCCAACGAAGAGACCCAGTACTTC. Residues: CASSLSGANEETQYF.